This T cell receptor (beta chain) was identified in a study of cytomegalovirus exposure and HLA in healthy donors. Whole-study results and caveats: Several of the most significant clusters were apparently associated with common viral pathogens in a later analysis.

Primers included in the PCR were 60 Vbeta and 13 Jbeta primers. Method: immunoSEQ multiplex PCR; TCRdb's copy keeps in-frame clones and lacks some. The repertoire holds fewer than 60,000 clones, with approximately 52% as singletons. To note about this clone: The antigen remains unidentified.

CMV serostatus data were not documented for this donor. CDR1 GTSNPN and CDR2 SVGIG come from the germline V gene (reference sequence). The trim removed 2 bases at V and 3 bases at J, leaving 3 bases unmatched. The CDR3 totals 13 residues. This chain connects TRBV30 to TRBJ2-7, with 8 bases that match TRBD1. The source of this sequence is a human donor in good health. Sequenced sample: PBMCs. The chain's CDR3 is CAWSIGQGYEQYF. The CDR3 DNA reads TGTGCCTGGAGTATCGGACAGGGCTACGAGCAGTACTTC.